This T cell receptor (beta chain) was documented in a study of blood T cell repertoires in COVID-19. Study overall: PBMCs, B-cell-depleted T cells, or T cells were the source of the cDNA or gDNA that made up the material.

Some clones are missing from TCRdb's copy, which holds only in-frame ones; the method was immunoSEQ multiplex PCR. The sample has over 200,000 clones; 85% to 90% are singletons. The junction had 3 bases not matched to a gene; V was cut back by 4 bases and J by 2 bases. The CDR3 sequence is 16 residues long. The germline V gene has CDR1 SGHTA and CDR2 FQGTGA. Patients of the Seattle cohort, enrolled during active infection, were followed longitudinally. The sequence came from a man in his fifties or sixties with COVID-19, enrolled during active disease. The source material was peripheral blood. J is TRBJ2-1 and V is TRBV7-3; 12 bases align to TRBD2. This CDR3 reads CASSSRTSGTYNEQFF. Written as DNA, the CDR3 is TGTGCCAGCAGCTCCCGGACTAGCGGGACCTACAATGAGCAGTTCTTC.